The 21 T cell receptor beta chains given below trace back to one sample, sequenced in a study of molecular identifiers for immune sequencing clone quantification (dated by TCRdb to the late 2010s). The library was made by PCR. For sequencing, an Illumina HiSeq 4000 was employed. Using fastp at Q25 and MiXCR, TCRdb reprocessed the public reads and kept productive beta chains. Merged by CDR3 protein, the rows form single entries marked with the most common genes and DNA. A total of about 300,000 distinct CDR3 sequences appear in this sample, around a fifth of them only once. The ten largest clones represent 0.75% to 0.85% of the sample. The sequencing sample was made of naive CD8+ T cells from blood, with Jurkat cell RNA spiked in. Read against the paper, the sample's cell subset or site label means: FACS-sorted CD8+CD4-CCR7+CD45RA+ naive T cells. The receptors were gathered from a human donor in good health. Some libraries in this study had Jurkat cell RNA spiked in.

The table lists this clonotype with many counts. The genes are TRBV7-8 and TRBJ2-7; D uncertain. The CDR3 is made up of 16 amino acids. Trimming cost V 0 bases and J 0 bases, with 12 bases left between them. Germline assignment: CDR1 SGHVS and CDR2 FQNEAQ. The CDR3 DNA follows: TGTGCCAGCAGCTTAGCGGGCAGGACCAGCTCCTACGAGCAGTACTTC. This gives the protein CASSLAGRTSSYEQYF.

This clonotype has ten or more counts. The chain has TRBV4-3 and TRBJ2-2; no clear D. The germline V and J ends were trimmed by 0 bases and 2 bases, with 10 bases remaining between them. From germline, CDR1 is LGHNA and CDR2 YSLEER. The CDR3 is made up of 16 amino acids. CDR3 nucleotide sequence: TGCGCCAGCAGCCAAGATTCTGTCCTAAACACCGGGGAGCTGTTTTTT. Its translation is CASSQDSVLNTGELFF.

The gene calls are TRBV30 and TRBJ1-5; D unclear. The CDR3 extends over 13 amino acids. Trimming cost V 2 bases and J 2 bases, with 7 bases left between them. Germline loops: CDR1 GTSNPN, CDR2 SVGIG (reference sequence). The CDR3 protein is CAWSLDGNQPQHF. The CDR3 coding sequence is TGTGCCTGGAGTTTGGACGGCAATCAGCCCCAGCATTTT.

This clonotype was detected many times. This sequence joins TRBV30 and TRBJ2-7; 7 bases are a match to TRBD1. The CDR3 is made up of 15 amino acids. Trimming removed 4 bases from V and 7 bases from J; junction bases left unmatched: 16. Germline CDR1 reads GTSNPN; CDR2 reads SVGIG (reference sequence). The CDR3 sequence: CAWITLQQGVWEQYF. CDR3 sequence (DNA): TGTGCCTGGATCACCCTGCAGCAGGGGGTCTGGGAGCAGTACTTC.

This clonotype was seen at least ten times. The chain combines TRBV7-9 with TRBJ2-7; D might be TRBD2 (5 bases). The germline gives CDR1 SEHNR, CDR2 FQNEAQ (reference sequence). There are 14 residues in the CDR3. The V and J ends lost 5 bases and 3 bases respectively, with 14 bases between them. CDR3 DNA: TGTGCCAGCAGCCCCGCGGGCGGGTTCTACGAGCAGTACTTC. It codes for CASSPAGGFYEQYF.

To note about this clonotype: The junction departs from the called germline gene at one end, perhaps through a read error. The chain recombines TRBV7-9 with TRBJ2-7; 11 nucleotides align to TRBD2. From germline, CDR1 is SEHNR and CDR2 FQNEAQ (reference sequence). The CDR3 is 13 residues long. In DNA form, the CDR3 reads TGTGCCAGCAGCCCGGGACTAGCGGACGAGCGGTACTTC. It codes for CASSPGLADERYF.

In the case of this clonotype: A read error may be the cause here, since a much bigger clone is one base away. The chain joins TRBV7-2 to TRBJ1-3; 7 bases are shared with TRBD1. The CDR3 has 16 residues. From germline, CDR1 is SGHTA and CDR2 FQGNSA. Trimming at V came to 3 bases and at J to 2 bases, leaving 7 bases not matched to a gene. The CDR3 region is CASSLTGLNTGNTIYF. DNA for the CDR3: TGTGCCAGCAGCTTGACAGGGTTAAACACTGGAAACACCATATATTTT.

Concerning this clonotype itself: This CDR3 is missing its conserved last phenylalanine or tryptophan, likely due to a read error. The rearrangement uses TRBV4-3 and TRBJ2-7; D is undetermined. The CDR3 spans 16 residues. V lost 0 bases and J 0 bases, leaving 12 bases between the germline ends. Germline V gives CDR1 LGHNA, CDR2 YSLEER. CDR3 DNA: TGCGCCAGCAGCCAAGACGACCTGGCTCTCTCCTACGAGCAGTACCTC. Translated, it gives CASSQDDLALSYEQYL.

In regard to this clonotype: This clone may be a read error of a much larger clone one base away. This rearrangement joins TRBV13 to TRBJ1-1; D is unclear. The germline CDR1 and CDR2 sequences are PRHDT and FYEKMQ (reference sequence). The length of the CDR3 is 16 residues. This CDR3 is CAGSLALVSPNTEAFF. The CDR3, as DNA: TGTGCCGGCAGCTTAGCGTTGGTCAGCCCGAACACTGAAGCTTTCTTT.

With regard to this clonotype: One base away lies a much larger clone, so this may be a sequencing read error. V is TRBV28 and J is TRBJ2-7; TRBD2 matches 8 bases. Germline CDR1 reads MDHEN; CDR2 reads SYDVKM. The length of the CDR3 is 14 residues. V shed 6 bases and J 6 bases; nucleotides not matched to a gene: 10. CDR3 loop: CASRALADSGEQYF. The CDR3 DNA follows: TGTGCCAGCAGGGCACTAGCGGACTCGGGCGAGCAGTACTTC.

This clonotype occurred many times. The V call is TRBV29-1, the J call TRBJ1-5; D is uncertain. Per germline, CDR1 SQVTM and CDR2 ANQGSEA. The CDR3 spans 13 residues. The germline V and J ends were trimmed by 0 bases and 11 bases, with 14 bases remaining between them. This chain's CDR3 is CSVEEAPPGAQHF. CDR3 nucleotide sequence: TGCAGCGTTGAAGAGGCCCCCCCCGGGGCCCAGCATTTT. Based on the CDR3 plus reference TRBV29-1 and TRBJ1-5, the full variable domain is SAVISQKPSRDICQRGTSLTIQCQVDSQVTMMFWYRQQPGQSLTLIATANQGSEATYESGFVIDKFPISRPNLTFSTLTVSNMSPEDSSIYLCSVEEAPPGAQHFGDGTRLSIL.

This clonotype appeared many times. The chain has TRBV7-9 and TRBJ2-3, with D possibly TRBD1 on 6 matching bases. Germline V CDR1 and CDR2: SEHNR, FQNEAQ (reference sequence). CDR3 size: 16 residues. Trimming took 3 bases from V and 0 from J, leaving 13 bases between them. As DNA, the CDR3 is TGTGCCAGCAGCTTTGACAGGACCACTAGCACAGATACGCAGTATTTT. Encoded protein: CASSFDRTTSTDTQYF.

At least ten counts were recorded for this clonotype. This chain links TRBV5-4 with TRBJ1-4; the match to TRBD1 covers 10 bases. The V gene's germline CDR1 is SGHNT and CDR2 YYREEE (reference sequence). Germline trimming cut 6 bases from V and 7 bases from J; bases unmatched to any gene: 9. The CDR3 consists of 15 residues. CDR3 residues: CASTQTGTGVEKLFF. The CDR3 DNA sequence: TGTGCCAGCACCCAAACCGGGACAGGGGTTGAAAAACTGTTTTTT.

This clonotype was counted many times. Since the CDR3 does not end with the conserved phenylalanine or tryptophan, this likely comes from a read error. No DNA is shown, since the ends of the CDR3 on it are uncertain; the CDR3 is the one TCRdb lists. The V and J genes are TRBV9 and TRBJ2-5; TRBD2, as called in the table, went unchecked against the DNA. The CDR3 length is 9 residues, termini included. Germline V gene sequence: CDR1 SGDLS, CDR2 YYNGEE. The CDR3 here is CASSVGRTP.

V gene TRBV7-9 combines with J gene TRBJ2-1; D is undetermined. Between the trimmed V and J ends, which lost 8 bases and 9 bases, there was a span of 14 bases. The germline gives CDR1 SEHNR, CDR2 FQNEAQ (reference sequence). CDR3 length equals 12 residues. The CDR3 is CASGLSFGEQFF. CDR3 DNA sequence: TGTGCCAGCGGCCTTAGTTTTGGTGAGCAGTTCTTC.

This clonotype was counted at least ten times. The V call is TRBV6-2 or TRBV6-3, the J call TRBJ1-5, with unresolved D. The V gene's germline CDR1 is MNHEY and CDR2 SVGEGT. The CDR3 is 15 residues long. V was trimmed by 7 bases and J by 2 bases, leaving 15 bases between them. CDR3 residues: CASTKDAQGNQPQHF. The CDR3 bases are TGTGCCAGCACCAAAGACGCGCAGGGCAATCAGCCCCAGCATTTT.

A remark on this clonotype: A junction boundary mismatches the germline segment, possibly from a read error. The V and J genes are TRBV12-3 or TRBV12-4 and TRBJ1-6, with a possible D match to TRBD1 (5 bases). The CDR3 is made up of 15 amino acids. CDR3 sequence: CANSLFSGSPFPLHF. The CDR3 DNA is TGTGCCAACAGTTTGTTTTCAGGGTCACCGTTTCCCCTCCACTTT.

As to this clonotype: With a much larger clone just one base away, this may be a read error. The CDR3 sequence: CAWSTGSQETQYF. The DNA of the CDR3 is TGTGCCTGGAGTACGGGGAGCCAAGAGACCCAGTACTTC. The chain is built from TRBV30 and TRBJ2-5, with a tentative D call TRBD2 (5 bases). The CDR3 extends over 13 amino acids. Trimming stripped 2 bases from V and 1 base from J, with 8 bases between. The germline gives CDR1 GTSNPN, CDR2 SVGIG (reference sequence).

This clonotype was recorded at least ten times. The V gene is TRBV5-1, the J gene TRBJ2-3; D unclear. V was pared by 2 bases and J by 2 bases, with 12 bases between. Germline values: CDR1 SGHRS, CDR2 YFSETQ. The CDR3 consists of 15 residues. The CDR3 sequence: CASSFTQLNTDTQYF. DNA for the CDR3: TGCGCCAGCAGCTTTACCCAGCTGAACACAGATACGCAGTATTTT.

This clonotype was observed a few times. This chain connects TRBV6-4 to TRBJ2-3; 9 bases are a match to TRBD2. The CDR3 consists of 16 residues. Germline assignment: CDR1 MRHNA and CDR2 SNTAGT. V dropped 0 bases and J dropped 2; count of bases not matched to a gene: 3. CDR3 nucleotides: TGTGCCAGCAGTGACTCGACTAGCGGAAACACAGATACGCAGTATTTT. Amino acid sequence: CASSDSTSGNTDTQYF.

This clonotype appeared a few times. This rearrangement joins TRBV3-1 to TRBJ2-7; D gene uncertain. V was trimmed by 1 base and J by 6 bases, leaving 19 bases between them. The CDR3 is 16 residues long. CDR1 and CDR2 from the germline V gene are LGHDT and YNNKEL (reference sequence). The CDR3 region is CASSQVYAGWPREQYF. The CDR3 nucleotides read TGTGCCAGCAGCCAAGTTTATGCCGGGTGGCCACGCGAGCAGTACTTC.